The rows below give T cell receptor beta chains drawn from one sample of a study of siplizumab effects on memory and regulatory T cells. Antigen specificity for these receptors is unknown. Assay used: immunoSEQ multiplex PCR; TCRdb lists only in-frame clones, some missing. Here the sample spans about 10,000 clones, around 45% being singletons. Sequences were obtained from CFSE-low (dividing) CD4+ T cells sorted from an allogeneic mixed lymphocyte reaction. The receptors here all came from a human donor in good health; the cells came from an allogeneic mixed lymphocyte reaction. CDR3s include the opening cysteine and the closing phenylalanine or tryptophan. Fields, in order: D gene, J gene, V gene, clone size, CDR3 protein, CDR3 DNA. The D gene is left open where the match is weak. Expanded clones get a size class; other rows say once, few or many, or leave the size out.

D: .
J: TRBJ1-1
V: TRBV6-6
size: .
CDR3: CASGGAFF
DNA: TGTGCCAGCGGGGGGGCTTTCTTT

D: .
J: TRBJ2-2
V: TRBV11-2
size: .
CDR3: CASSLGLGSTGELFF
DNA: TGTGCCAGCAGCTTGGGTCTAGGGAGCACCGGGGAGCTGTTTTTT

D: .
J: TRBJ2-7
V: TRBV5-1
size: medium-sized
CDR3: CASSLTGGFSYEQYF
DNA: TGCGCCAGCAGCTTGACTGGGGGGTTCTCCTACGAGCAGTACTTC

D: .
J: TRBJ1-1
V: TRBV14
size: few
CDR3: CASSFYGYTEAFF
DNA: TGTGCCAGCAGCTTCTATGGGTACACTGAAGCTTTCTTT

D: .
J: TRBJ1-4
V: TRBV29-1
size: .
CDR3: CSAGTSKLFF
DNA: TGCAGCGCCGGGACTTCGAAACTGTTTTTT

D: .
J: TRBJ1-5
V: TRBV28
size: few
CDR3: CASSLEHGAQHF
DNA: TGTGCCAGCAGTTTAGAACACGGGGCCCAGCATTTT

D: TRBD2
J: TRBJ2-2
V: TRBV2
size: medium-sized
CDR3: CASSVAGGNTGELFF
DNA: TGTGCCAGCAGTGTGGCGGGAGGGAACACCGGGGAGCTGTTTTTT

D: TRBD1
J: TRBJ2-7
V: TRBV28
size: few
CDR3: CASSLMTGSSYEQYF
DNA: TGTGCCAGCAGTTTAATGACAGGGAGCTCCTACGAGCAGTACTTC

D: TRBD2
J: TRBJ2-1
V: TRBV6-6
size: .
CDR3: CASTRTSANNEQFF
DNA: TGTGCCAGCACACGGACTAGCGCCAACAATGAGCAGTTCTTC

D: .
J: TRBJ2-2
V: TRBV6-5
size: .
CDR3: CASSYGAGRTGELFF
DNA: TGTGCCAGCAGTTACGGGGCGGGGCGAACCGGGGAGCTGTTTTTT

D: .
J: TRBJ2-7
V: TRBV29-1
size: .
CDR3: CSVSRGSRANSYEQYF
DNA: TGCAGCGTTTCCCGGGGGTCTCGGGCCAACTCCTACGAGCAGTACTTC

D: .
J: TRBJ1-1
V: TRBV7-9
size: .
CDR3: CASSLRSVSAGEYTEAFF
DNA: TGTGCCAGCAGCCTACGTAGCGTGTCGGCAGGGGAATACACTGAAGCTTTCTTT

D: TRBD2
J: TRBJ2-5
V: TRBV5-8
size: .
CDR3: CASSTGTSGSSLETQYF
DNA: TGTGCCAGCAGCACCGGGACTAGCGGGAGTAGTCTAGAGACCCAGTACTTC

D: .
J: TRBJ2-5
V: TRBV20-1
size: few
CDR3: CSARHQETQYF
DNA: TGCAGTGCTAGACACCAAGAGACCCAGTACTTC

D: TRBD1
J: TRBJ2-6
V: TRBV18
size: .
CDR3: CASSGRGWTGAGANVLTF
DNA: TGTGCCAGCTCAGGACGAGGGTGGACAGGGGCTGGGGCCAACGTCCTGACTTTC

D: .
J: TRBJ1-2
V: TRBV7-3
size: once
CDR3: CASVREGPLSYGYTF
DNA: TGTGCCAGCGTACGGGAGGGGCCATTGAGCTATGGCTACACCTTC

D: .
J: TRBJ1-5
V: TRBV28
size: .
CDR3: CASRPVGNQPQHF
DNA: TGTGCCAGCAGGCCGGTGGGGAATCAGCCCCAGCATTTT

D: .
J: TRBJ1-5
V: TRBV27
size: .
CDR3: CASSLSYQAQPQHF
DNA: TGTGCCAGCAGTTTATCGTATCAAGCTCAGCCCCAGCATTTT

D: TRBD1
J: TRBJ1-1
V: TRBV18
size: .
CDR3: CASSPMKGQGYTEAFF
DNA: TGTGCCAGCTCACCAATGAAAGGACAGGGATACACTGAAGCTTTCTTT

D: .
J: TRBJ2-3
V: TRBV7-2
size: .
CDR3: CASSLGPSPSTDTQYF
DNA: TGTGCCAGCAGCTTAGGGCCTTCGCCTAGCACAGATACGCAGTATTTT

D: TRBD2
J: TRBJ2-2
V: TRBV29-1
size: few
CDR3: CSVPRLAGGPGELFF
DNA: TGCAGCGTCCCCAGACTAGCGGGAGGCCCGGGGGAGCTGTTTTTT

D: .
J: TRBJ1-2
V: TRBV5-1
size: .
CDR3: CASSPEVVYYGYTF
DNA: TGCGCCAGCAGCCCGGAGGTGGTTTACTATGGCTACACCTTC

D: .
J: TRBJ1-1
V: TRBV5-4
size: .
CDR3: CASSLLSNTEAFF
DNA: TGTGCCAGCAGCTTGCTTTCAAACACTGAAGCTTTCTTT

D: TRBD1
J: TRBJ1-2
V: TRBV18
size: .
CDR3: CASSPDRDYGYTF
DNA: TGTGCCAGCTCTCCTGACAGGGACTATGGCTACACCTTC

D: TRBD1
J: TRBJ1-1
V: TRBV6-5
size: once
CDR3: CASIRDREAFF
DNA: TGTGCCAGCATCCGGGACAGGGAAGCTTTCTTT

D: .
J: TRBJ2-2
V: TRBV5-1
size: .
CDR3: CASSFSTRGVGELFF
DNA: TGCGCCAGCAGCTTTTCGACTAGGGGGGTCGGGGAGCTGTTTTTT

D: .
J: TRBJ2-7
V: TRBV30
size: .
CDR3: CAWTSGHEQYF
DNA: TGTGCCTGGACATCTGGACACGAGCAGTACTTC

D: TRBD1
J: TRBJ2-2
V: TRBV5-1
size: .
CDR3: CASSWRTGANGELFF
DNA: TGCGCCAGCAGCTGGAGGACAGGGGCTAACGGGGAGCTGTTTTTT

D: .
J: TRBJ1-2
V: TRBV28
size: few
CDR3: CASGLITNYGYTF
DNA: TGTGCCTCAGGACTCATCACTAACTATGGCTACACCTTC

D: TRBD2
J: TRBJ2-1
V: TRBV30
size: .
CDR3: CAWKGGRAANEQFF
DNA: TGTGCCTGGAAAGGCGGGAGGGCTGCCAATGAGCAGTTCTTC

D: .
J: TRBJ2-3
V: TRBV15
size: .
CDR3: CATSSGGHSNTDTQYF
DNA: TGTGCCACCAGCAGCGGCGGACATTCAAACACAGATACGCAGTATTTT

D: .
J: TRBJ1-2
V: TRBV28
size: .
CDR3: CASSLASGLQKGGYTF
DNA: TGTGCCAGCAGTTTAGCGTCGGGACTTCAAAAGGGCGGCTACACCTTC

D: TRBD1
J: TRBJ2-1
V: TRBV2
size: few
CDR3: CASRLRDSYNEQFF
DNA: TGTGCCAGCAGGCTCCGGGACAGCTACAATGAGCAGTTCTTC

D: TRBD1
J: TRBJ2-4
V: TRBV2
size: .
CDR3: CASRHMTGNGKNIQYF
DNA: TGTGCCAGCAGACATATGACAGGGAACGGCAAAAACATTCAGTACTTC

D: .
J: TRBJ1-2
V: TRBV19
size: medium-sized
CDR3: CASSIEAGLHGYTF
DNA: TGTGCCAGTAGTATAGAGGCGGGGTTACATGGCTACACCTTC

D: TRBD1
J: TRBJ1-6
V: TRBV7-2
size: few
CDR3: CASSSDRGTNSPLHF
DNA: TGTGCCAGCAGCTCGGACAGGGGAACGAATTCACCCCTCCACTTT

D: .
J: TRBJ1-3
V: TRBV9
size: .
CDR3: CASSVQGTSGNTIYF
DNA: TGTGCCAGCAGCGTTCAGGGGACCTCTGGAAACACCATATATTTT

D: .
J: TRBJ2-7
V: TRBV2
size: few
CDR3: CASKHQRTYEQYF
DNA: TGTGCCAGCAAGCATCAGCGAACCTACGAGCAGTACTTC

D: TRBD1
J: TRBJ2-7
V: TRBV28
size: once
CDR3: CASNGRDRAVEQYF
DNA: TGTGCCAGTAATGGCCGGGACAGGGCTGTCGAGCAGTACTTC

D: .
J: TRBJ1-1
V: TRBV7-6
size: few
CDR3: CASSLVFEAEAFF
DNA: TGTGCCAGCAGCTTAGTTTTCGAGGCTGAAGCTTTCTTT

D: TRBD2
J: TRBJ2-1
V: TRBV5-1
size: .
CDR3: CASSFERGHGNEQFF
DNA: TGCGCCAGCAGCTTTGAGCGGGGCCACGGGAATGAGCAGTTCTTC

D: .
J: TRBJ1-2
V: TRBV18
size: .
CDR3: CASSPGRDYGYTF
DNA: TGTGCCAGCTCACCAGGCAGGGACTATGGCTACACCTTC

D: .
J: TRBJ2-5
V: TRBV9
size: .
CDR3: CASSVVGSGETQYF
DNA: TGTGCCAGCAGCGTAGTAGGGTCGGGAGAGACCCAGTACTTC

D: .
J: TRBJ2-7
V: TRBV2
size: .
CDR3: CASNRASRSYEQYF
DNA: TGTGCCAGCAATCGGGCTAGCCGGAGCTACGAGCAGTACTTC

D: .
J: TRBJ1-5
V: TRBV6-6
size: medium-sized
CDR3: CASSDSGHSNQPQHF
DNA: TGTGCCAGCAGTGACAGTGGACATAGCAATCAGCCCCAGCATTTT

D: .
J: TRBJ2-7
V: TRBV23-1
size: few
CDR3: CASGRASLPSYEQYF
DNA: TGCGCCAGCGGCAGGGCCTCGTTACCGTCCTACGAGCAGTACTTC

D: TRBD2
J: TRBJ2-7
V: TRBV18
size: .
CDR3: CASSRVLSSGADLAAGEQYF
DNA: TGTGCCAGCTCACGCGTCTTAAGTAGCGGGGCGGACCTCGCGGCGGGCGAGCAGTACTTC